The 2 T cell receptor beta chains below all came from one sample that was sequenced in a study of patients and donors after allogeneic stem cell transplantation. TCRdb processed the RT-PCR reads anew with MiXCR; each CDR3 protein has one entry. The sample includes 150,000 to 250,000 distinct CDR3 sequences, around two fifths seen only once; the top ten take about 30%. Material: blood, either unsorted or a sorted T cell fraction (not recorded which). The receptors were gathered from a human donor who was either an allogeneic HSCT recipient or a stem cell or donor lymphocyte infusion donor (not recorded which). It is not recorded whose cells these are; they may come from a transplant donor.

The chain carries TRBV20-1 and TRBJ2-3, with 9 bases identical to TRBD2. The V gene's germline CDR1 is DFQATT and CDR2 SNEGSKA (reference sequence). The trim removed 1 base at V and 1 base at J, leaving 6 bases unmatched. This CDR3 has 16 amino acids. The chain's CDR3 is CSARGMTSGGTDTQYF. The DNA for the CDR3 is TGCAGTGCTAGAGGTATGACTAGCGGAGGCACAGATACGCAGTATTTT.

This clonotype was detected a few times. CDR3: CASSDLGGPNYGYTF. CDR3 DNA: TGCGCCAGCAGTGATTTGGGGGGGCCTAACTATGGCTACACCTTC. J is TRBJ1-2 and V is TRBV10-2, with a weak D call TRBD1 (6 bases). Deletions cut 3 bases from V and 0 bases from J, with 11 bases between. The CDR3 sequence is 15 residues long. Looked up from germline, CDR1 is WSHSY and CDR2 is SAAADI.